Following are 17 T cell receptor beta chains from one sample sequenced in a study of shared clonotypes between healthy human individuals (TCRdb year 2020). The library was generated by the immunoSEQ multiplex PCR assay. What TCRdb holds here is the immuneACCESS table cut down to in-frame rearrangements. Part of the clones is not present; checked against another copy, under half of the missing clones reflect an unresolved V gene, and the others are unexplained. The sample data list over a million clones, and roughly 96% of these were observed just once. The biggest ten clones account for roughly 1.2% of the sample. The specimen sequenced was naive CD4+ T cells sorted from blood. The cell subset or site label, read with the paper, signifies: CD45RA+ positively selected. These receptors came from a man under 40 in good health.

The rearrangement uses TRBV5-1 and TRBJ1-2, with D maybe TRBD1 (6 bases). Trimming shortened V by 2 bases and J by 6 bases, and 11 bases separated the two germline ends. This CDR3 has 13 residues. Germline V gene sequence: CDR1 SGHRS, CDR2 YFSETQ. This CDR3 reads CASSFQQGDGYTF. DNA of the CDR3: TGCGCCAGCAGCTTCCAACAGGGCGATGGCTACACCTTC.

V gene TRBV6-1 combines with J gene TRBJ2-1; D is ambiguous. The CDR3 sequence is 12 residues long. Trimming left V 2 bases short and J 8 bases short, with 7 bases between. CDR1 and CDR2 (germline): MNHNS, SASEGT. The CDR3 spells CASSELRYEQFF. CDR3 sequence (DNA): TGTGCCAGCAGTGAACTGAGGTATGAGCAGTTCTTC.

This clone was detected once. Sequence at one end of the junction differs from germline and may be a read error. The chain joins TRBV9 to TRBJ1-3, with D perhaps TRBD1 (6 bases). Germline V gene sequence: CDR1 SGDLS, CDR2 YYNGEE. The CDR3 has 13 residues. The CDR3 reads CASSVGHETGSFF. The CDR3 DNA is TGTGCCAGCAGCGTAGGCCACGAGACAGGATCGTTTTTT.

This chain joins TRBV15 and TRBJ2-2; a weak D match, TRBD1 (5 bases). The CDR3 spans 14 residues. Germline V gives CDR1 LNHNV, CDR2 YYDKDF (reference sequence). Trimming removed 1 base at V and 7 bases at J, with 10 bases between. CDR3 protein: CATSRGQQDGELFF. CDR3 nucleotide sequence: TGTGCCACCAGCAGAGGACAGCAGGACGGGGAGCTGTTTTTT. Full variable domain (rest looked up from reference TRBV15 and TRBJ2-2): DAMVIQNPRYQVTQFGKPVTLSCSQTLNHNVMYWYQQKSSQAPKLLFHYYDKDFNNEADTPDNFQSRRPNTSFCFLDIRSPGLGDTAMYLCATSRGQQDGELFFGEGSRLTVL.

J is TRBJ1-4 and V is TRBV5-1; TRBD1 might be the D (6 bases). V was pared by 4 bases and J by 4 bases, with 14 bases between. The CDR3 is 15 amino acids. Germline V gene sequence: CDR1 SGHRS, CDR2 YFSETQ. The CDR3: CASSPRGGLNEKLFF. The CDR3 DNA reads as TGCGCCAGCAGCCCGAGGGGGGGCCTTAATGAAAAACTGTTTTTT. Looking up the rest from reference TRBV5-1 and TRBJ1-4 gives the full variable domain: KAGVTQTPRYLIKTRGQQVTLSCSPISGHRSVSWYQQTPGQGLQFLFEYFSETQRNKGNFPGRFSGRQFSNSRSEMNVSTLELGDSALYLCASSPRGGLNEKLFFGSGTQLSVL.

This chain links TRBV7-8 with TRBJ2-1; D is unresolved. Germline-derived CDR1 and CDR2 are SGHVS and FQNEAQ. The CDR3 totals 14 residues. The V gene lost 6 bases and the J gene lost 0 bases, with 9 bases spanning the gap. CDR3 region: CASSTGGSYNEQFF. As DNA, the CDR3 is TGTGCCAGCAGTACGGGCGGCTCCTACAATGAGCAGTTCTTC.

The rearrangement links TRBV7-2 to TRBJ2-1; tentatively, D is TRBD1 (5 bases). Germline loops: CDR1 SGHTA, CDR2 FQGNSA. The CDR3 contains 13 residues. V was cut by 2 bases and J by 9 bases, with 11 bases left in between. The CDR3 bases are TGTGCCAGCAGCTTACTGCAGGGCGGTGAGCAGTTCTTC. It encodes CASSLLQGGEQFF.

The V gene is TRBV29-1, the J gene TRBJ1-2, with D perhaps matching TRBD1 (6 bases). The V and J ends lost 3 bases and 0 bases respectively, with 14 bases between them. Germline CDR1 and CDR2: SQVTM and ANQGSEA. This CDR3 region has 15 residues. In nucleotides, the CDR3 is TGCAGCGTTGATAGTTTCAGGGGAGCTAACTATGGCTACACCTTC. Protein product: CSVDSFRGANYGYTF.

The chain carries TRBV2 and TRBJ1-1; perhaps TRBD1 as D (6 bases). The CDR3 extends over 13 amino acids. Trimming removed 1 base from V and 5 bases from J, with 8 bases in between. The germline V gene has CDR1 SNHLY and CDR2 FYNNEI. The CDR3 sequence: CASSEVQGTEAFF. In DNA form, the CDR3 reads TGTGCCAGCAGTGAAGTGCAGGGGACTGAAGCTTTCTTT.

Concerning this clone: The same CDR3 arises from other DNA sequences in this sample as well. The chain uses TRBV5-1 and TRBJ1-1; tentatively, D is TRBD1 (5 bases). Trimming stripped 0 bases from V and 0 bases from J, with 9 bases between. The CDR3 length is 15 residues. Germline loops: CDR1 SGHRS, CDR2 YFSETQ. Here the CDR3 reads CASSLAGGVNTEAFF. As DNA, the CDR3 is TGCGCCAGCAGCTTGGCGGGGGGAGTGAACACTGAAGCTTTCTTT.

J is TRBJ2-3 and V is TRBV9; perhaps D is TRBD1 or TRBD2 (5 bases each). V lost 0 bases and J lost 8, with 28 bases in between. The CDR3 totals 19 residues. CDR1 and CDR2 from the germline V gene are SGDLS and YYNGEE. CDR3: CASSVGPPKVGIVGGTQYF. CDR3 bases: TGTGCCAGCAGCGTAGGGCCCCCGAAGGTGGGCATCGTTGGGGGTACGCAGTATTTT. Full variable domain (outside the CDR3, taken from reference TRBV9 and TRBJ2-3): DSGVTQTPKHLITATGQRVTLRCSPRSGDLSVYWYQQSLDQGLQFLIQYYNGEERAKGNILERFSAQQFPDLHSELNLSSLELGDSALYFCASSVGPPKVGIVGGTQYFGPGTRLTVL.

This clone was observed a single time. The sample has other DNA sequences that encode this CDR3 too. The chain couples TRBV7-9 to TRBJ2-5; D tentatively reads TRBD1 or TRBD2 (5 bases each). The CDR3 is 14 residues long. Trimming stripped 0 bases from V and 1 base from J, with 6 bases between. Germline CDR1 and CDR2: SEHNR and FQNEAQ (reference sequence). CDR3 nucleotide sequence: TGTGCCAGCAGCTTAGCGGGGACCCAAGAGACCCAGTACTTC. Amino acid sequence: CASSLAGTQETQYF.

This sequence joins TRBV28 and TRBJ1-2; the D gene is possibly TRBD1 (5 bases). CDR3 size: 14 residues. The germline V gene encodes CDR1 MDHEN and CDR2 SYDVKM. Trimming left V 7 bases short and J 0 bases short, with 12 bases between. The CDR3 protein is CASNPGGANYGYTF. In DNA, the CDR3 is TGTGCCAGCAATCCTGGGGGAGCTAACTATGGCTACACCTTC.

The V and J genes are TRBV14 and TRBJ2-2; D not certain. With 1 base removed from V and 4 bases from J, the gap between germline ends came to 16 bases. Germline CDR1 reads SGHDN; CDR2 reads FVKESK. The CDR3 extends over 17 amino acids. CDR3 sequence: CASSQGGDKRPTGELFF. The CDR3 nucleotides read TGTGCCAGCAGCCAAGGTGGAGACAAAAGACCCACCGGGGAGCTGTTTTTT.

The rearrangement links TRBV11-2 to TRBJ2-3, with D hard to call. CDR3 size: 16 residues. Germline values: CDR1 SGHAT, CDR2 FQNNGV. The ends were cut back, 5 bases at V and 5 bases at J, with 20 bases in the middle. The CDR3 region has the DNA TGTGCCAGCAGCCTAACTCGGTCGGGCCGGAAAGATACGCAGTATTTT. Its translation is CASSLTRSGRKDTQYF.

The rearrangement uses TRBV19 and TRBJ2-1; D is perhaps TRBD2 (6 bases). The CDR3 is 15 residues long. Per germline, CDR1 LNHDA and CDR2 SQIVND (reference sequence). Trimming took off 2 bases at V and 2 bases at J, with 10 bases between the two ends. The CDR3 coding sequence is TGTGCCAGTAGTATAACCGGGAGTACCTACAATGAGCAGTTCTTC. This translates into CASSITGSTYNEQFF. The variable domain in full, completed from reference TRBV19 and TRBJ2-1, reads DGGITQSPKYLFRKEGQNVTLSCEQNLNHDAMYWYRQDPGQGLRLIYYSQIVNDFQKGDIAEGYSVSREKKESFPLTVTSAQKNPTAFYLCASSITGSTYNEQFFGPGTRLTVL.

V and J are TRBV19 and TRBJ1-2; D remains unclear. The germline V gene encodes CDR1 LNHDA and CDR2 SQIVND (reference sequence). The CDR3 extends over 11 amino acids. V was clipped by 8 bases and J by 7 bases, with 11 bases between them. CDR3 sequence reads: CASRRNFGYTF. For the CDR3, the DNA is TGTGCCAGTCGCCGAAATTTTGGCTACACCTTC.